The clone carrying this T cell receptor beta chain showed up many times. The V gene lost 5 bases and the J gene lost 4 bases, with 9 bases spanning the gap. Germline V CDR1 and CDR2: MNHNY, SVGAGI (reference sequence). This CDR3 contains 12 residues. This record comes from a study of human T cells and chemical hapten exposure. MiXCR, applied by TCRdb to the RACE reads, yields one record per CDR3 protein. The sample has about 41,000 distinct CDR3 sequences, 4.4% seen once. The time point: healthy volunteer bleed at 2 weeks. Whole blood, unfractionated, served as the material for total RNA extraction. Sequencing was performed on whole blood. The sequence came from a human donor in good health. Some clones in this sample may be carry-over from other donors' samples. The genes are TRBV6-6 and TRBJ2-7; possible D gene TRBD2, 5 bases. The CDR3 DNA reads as TGTGCCAGCAGTCCCCCGGGATACGAGCAGTACTTC. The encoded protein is CASSPPGYEQYF.